The source of this T cell receptor (beta chain) is a study of response to subunit inactivated influenza vaccine. The germline V and J ends were trimmed by 4 bases and 5 bases, with 27 bases remaining between them. The CDR3 runs to 19 residues. Germline V gene sequence: CDR1 LGHNA, CDR2 YSLEER. This clonotype turned up a few times. TCRdb re-called the RT-PCR reads with MiXCR, one entry per CDR3 protein. The profile shows 530,000 or so distinct CDR3 sequences, 12% of them singletons. The rearrangement joins TRBV4-3 to TRBJ2-1, with D uncertain. The receptor comes from a man aged 50 to 60 who received an inactivated influenza vaccine. The input for sequencing was PBMCs from blood, taken on the day of vaccination. CDR3 in DNA: TGCGCCAGCAGCCCAGCACCCGGTCGGATCCTCCCTAGTCACAATGAGCAGTTCTTC. This gives the protein CASSPAPGRILPSHNEQFF.